Listed here are 20 T cell receptor beta chains from one sample, sequenced in a study of Ad26.COV2.S vaccination and SARS-CoV-2 variants. Regarding treatment: about 20 received Ad26.COV2.S at low or high dose, single or two shots; 5 received placebo; per-sample allocation not given. Sampling happened 63 days after the first vaccine or placebo injection. Sequencing used immunoSEQ multiplex PCR; TCRdb keeps in-frame clones, though not all of them. The top ten hold roughly 2.5% of the sample, which has 400,000 to 500,000 clones, 89% seen once. The specimen was peripheral blood, collected in a trial of Ad26.COV2.S vaccine versus placebo. The source is a person aged 18-65 years who received the Ad26.COV2.S COVID-19 vaccine or a placebo.

The chain links TRBV4-2 to TRBJ1-5, with unresolved D. Germline values: CDR1 LGHNA, CDR2 YNFKEQ. V was pared by 0 bases and J by 5 bases, with 8 bases between. The CDR3 has 14 residues. Here the CDR3 reads CASSQDLSDQPQHF. The CDR3 DNA is TGTGCCAGCAGCCAAGATCTGTCAGATCAGCCCCAGCATTTT.

The chain joins TRBV11-2 to TRBJ2-1, with D possibly matching TRBD2 (6 bases). Germline V gene lookup returns CDR1 SGHAT and CDR2 FQNNGV. The CDR3 spans 15 residues. V was clipped by 3 bases and J by 7 bases, with 16 bases between them. The CDR3 sequence: CASSFSLESGNEQFF. In DNA form, the CDR3 reads TGTGCCAGCAGCTTCTCTTTGGAGAGCGGGAATGAGCAGTTCTTC.

This clone appeared a few times. The rearrangement joins TRBV5-1 to TRBJ1-3; 8 bases are a match to TRBD1. This CDR3 is 13 amino acids long. Trimming at V came to 4 bases and at J to 9 bases, leaving 6 bases not matched to a gene. Germline V gene sequence: CDR1 SGHRS, CDR2 YFSETQ. The CDR3 DNA follows: TGCGCCAGCAGCACAGGACAGGGCAGCACCATATATTTT. Translation: CASSTGQGSTIYF.

The V call is TRBV4-2, the J call TRBJ1-4, with no clear D. CDR3 length equals 12 residues. Germline V lookup: CDR1 LGHNA, CDR2 YNFKEQ. The V gene lost 0 bases and the J gene lost 8 bases, with 4 bases spanning the gap. Written as DNA, the CDR3 is TGTGCCAGCAGCCAAGAGCGCGAAAAACTGTTTTTT. It specifies CASSQEREKLFF.

The gene calls are TRBV4-3 and TRBJ1-1, with unresolved D. This CDR3 is 14 amino acids long. V lost 0 bases to trimming and J lost 4 bases, with 9 bases between them. The germline V gene encodes CDR1 LGHNA and CDR2 YSLEER. The CDR3, as DNA: TGCGCCAGCAGCCAAGAGGGCAGTGGCACTGAAGCTTTCTTT. Protein: CASSQEGSGTEAFF.

This chain joins TRBV20-1 and TRBJ1-1; D may be TRBD1 (5 bases). The CDR3 extends over 12 amino acids. CDR1 and CDR2 from the germline V gene are DFQATT and SNEGSKA (reference sequence). Trimming removed 5 bases at V and 6 bases at J, with 13 bases between. The DNA for the CDR3 is TGCAGTGCTGGTGGGCGGGGACCTGAAGCTTTCTTT. It codes for CSAGGRGPEAFF.

Notes on this clone: The same CDR3 arises from other DNA sequences in this sample as well. The chain combines TRBV5-1 with TRBJ1-1; D is perhaps TRBD1 (5 bases). The CDR3 sequence is 13 residues long. V lost 3 bases to trimming and J lost 2 bases, with 8 bases between them. CDR1 and CDR2 from the germline V gene are SGHRS and YFSETQ. The CDR3 here is CASSYGGNTEAFF. CDR3 DNA sequence: TGCGCCAGCAGCTATGGGGGTAACACTGAAGCTTTCTTT.

The chain uses TRBV6-5 and TRBJ1-2; 7 positions match TRBD1. The CDR3 has 15 amino acids. Germline V gene data show CDR1 as MNHEY and CDR2 as SVGAGI. The V segment lost 6 bases and the J segment 0 bases; nucleotides outside the gene matches: 7. The CDR3 bases are TGTGCCAGCAGGCCCACGACAGGGTCTAACTATGGCTACACCTTC. As protein: CASRPTTGSNYGYTF.

The gene calls are TRBV27 and TRBJ1-2; a possible D gene is TRBD1 (6 bases). The CDR3 is made up of 14 amino acids. Looked up from germline, CDR1 is MNHEY and CDR2 is SMNVEV (reference sequence). The V and J ends lost 6 bases and 4 bases respectively, with 15 bases between them. The CDR3 spells CASSWGGSLYGYTF. Written as DNA, the CDR3 is TGTGCCAGCAGCTGGGGGGGCTCGCTCTATGGCTACACCTTC.

This chain joins TRBV7-9 and TRBJ2-1; D is undetermined. Per germline, CDR1 SEHNR and CDR2 FQNEAQ (reference sequence). The CDR3 spans 16 residues. V was trimmed by 1 base and J by 9 bases, leaving 19 bases between them. CDR3 protein: CASSLGYRLDSSEQFF. The CDR3 DNA reads as TGTGCCAGCAGCTTAGGGTACCGGCTAGATTCTAGTGAGCAGTTCTTC.

The CDR3 DNA sequence: TGTGCCAGCAGTGAAGTCTACCAGTTCCGAAACGGCAATGAGCAGTTCTTC. It translates to CASSEVYQFRNGNEQFF. V is TRBV2 and J is TRBJ2-1; D gene uncertain. The CDR3 contains 17 residues. The V end lost 1 base, the J end lost 6 bases, and 19 bases lay between the germline ends. Germline lookup yields CDR1 SNHLY and CDR2 FYNNEI.

CDR3 bases: TGTGCCAGCAGTTCCAGGTTTAATCAGCCCCAGCATTTT. It codes for CASSSRFNQPQHF. The rearrangement links TRBV27 to TRBJ1-5; D remains ambiguous. The germline V and J ends were trimmed by 4 bases and 4 bases, with 8 bases remaining between them. The CDR3 consists of 13 residues. CDR1 and CDR2 (germline): MNHEY, SMNVEV (reference sequence).

This chain connects TRBV4-3 to TRBJ1-2; D not certain. V lost 2 bases and J lost 4, with 11 bases in between. This CDR3 has 14 residues. CDR1 LGHNA and CDR2 YSLEER come from the germline V gene. CDR3 loop: CASSQTPASYGYTF. The CDR3 coding sequence is TGCGCCAGCAGCCAAACCCCAGCGTCCTATGGCTACACCTTC.

The chain is built from TRBV6-2 or TRBV6-3 and TRBJ1-5; no clear D. The CDR3 loop spans 14 amino acids. Germline loops: CDR1 MNHEY, CDR2 SVGEGT. V dropped 5 bases and J dropped 5 bases, with 13 bases sitting between them. CDR3 amino acids: CASSERVHHQPQHF. CDR3 in DNA: TGTGCCAGCAGTGAGAGGGTTCATCATCAGCCCCAGCATTTT.

This chain links TRBV4-3 with TRBJ2-2; 11 bases are a match to TRBD2. V lost 4 bases, J lost 4 bases, and 11 bases stayed unmatched. Germline values: CDR1 LGHNA, CDR2 YSLEER. This CDR3 is built from 18 residues. CDR3 sequence: CASSRYSGRALGTGELFF. The CDR3 DNA follows: TGCGCCAGCAGCCGATATAGCGGGAGGGCCCTAGGCACCGGGGAGCTGTTTTTT.

The chain joins TRBV2 to TRBJ2-7, with D possibly matching TRBD1 (5 bases). Trimming removed 2 bases at V and 3 bases at J, with 26 bases between. CDR3 size: 19 residues. The germline CDR1 and CDR2 sequences are SNHLY and FYNNEI. The CDR3 here is CASSEYNRPTPGSSYEQYF. For the CDR3, the DNA is TGTGCCAGCAGTGAATACAACAGGCCGACTCCCGGATCGAGCTACGAGCAGTACTTC.

This clone was found a few times. The chain links TRBV11-3 to TRBJ2-7; D gene unclear. The CDR3 extends over 13 amino acids. The germline V gene has CDR1 SGHNT and CDR2 YENEEA. Trimming stripped 0 bases from V and 5 bases from J, with 8 bases between. The CDR3 region has the DNA TGTGCCAGCAGCTTAGAGTCAGCCCACGAGCAGTACTTC. Amino acids: CASSLESAHEQYF.

The chain joins TRBV6-1 to TRBJ2-7; D ambiguous. Germline loops: CDR1 MNHNS, CDR2 SASEGT. Trimming left V 0 bases short and J 3 bases short, with 9 bases between. This CDR3 is built from 14 residues. CDR3 in amino acids: CASSEAVSDYEQYF. In nucleotides, the CDR3 is TGTGCCAGCAGTGAAGCTGTTTCGGACTACGAGCAGTACTTC.

V usage is TRBV5-1 and J usage is TRBJ2-1; D ambiguous. The CDR3 spans 16 residues. Germline lookup yields CDR1 SGHRS and CDR2 YFSETQ. V was cut by 1 base and J by 0 bases, with 11 bases left in between. Here the CDR3 reads CASSLNGILSYNEQFF. CDR3 in DNA: TGCGCCAGCAGCTTGAACGGAATACTCTCCTACAATGAGCAGTTCTTC.

This chain joins TRBV11-2 and TRBJ1-6; unclear D gene. Germline-derived CDR1 and CDR2 are SGHAT and FQNNGV. Trimming took off 3 bases at V and 7 bases at J, with 10 bases between the two ends. This CDR3 is built from 14 residues. The CDR3 DNA reads TGTGCCAGCAGCTTCCTTGAGAGAAATTCACCCCTCCACTTT. Amino acids: CASSFLERNSPLHF.